A selection of T cell receptor beta chains follows, all from one sample in a study of shared clonotypes between healthy human individuals. Profiling relied on immunoSEQ multiplex PCR, and the TCRdb table lists in-frame clones only, not all of them. The data contain about 2.4 million clones, 93% of them seen just once; the ten biggest clones take up approximately 0.36%. The sequencing input was naive CD4+ T cells from PBMCs. These receptors all come from a man aged 18 to 29 in good health. Some clones in this sample may be carry-over from other donors' samples. CDR3s include the opening cysteine and the closing phenylalanine or tryptophan. A D gene is named only where the DNA matches it firmly. Rows give clone size only sometimes, using once, few, many, or a class for an expanded clone.

d_call clone_size j_call cdr3_length v_call cdr3_aa cdr3_nt
NA NA TRBJ2-2 14 TRBV6-5 CASSPTGTTGELFF TGTGCCAGCAGTCCCACAGGGACCACCGGGGAGCTGTTTTTT
TRBD1 NA TRBJ2-7 14 TRBV27 CASSLGQGRYEQYF TGTGCCAGCAGTCTAGGACAGGGGAGATACGAGCAGTACTTC
NA NA TRBJ2-7 14 TRBV28 CASSLGGSLDEQYF TGTGCCAGCAGTTTAGGTGGGAGTCTGGACGAGCAGTACTTC
NA NA TRBJ2-5 15 TRBV19 CASSIGGTLVETQYF TGTGCCAGTAGTATAGGGGGGACCCTGGTGGAGACCCAGTACTTC
NA NA TRBJ1-1 15 TRBV5-1 CASSLLDSLYTEAFF TGCGCCAGCAGCTTATTAGACAGCCTTTACACTGAAGCTTTCTTT
NA NA TRBJ1-5 12 TRBV19 CASTGSGLAQHF TGTGCCAGTACCGGGTCTGGATTGGCCCAGCATTTT
NA NA TRBJ2-2 14 TRBV4-3 CASSQLRATGELFF TGCGCCAGCAGCCAACTCAGGGCCACCGGGGAGCTGTTTTTT
TRBD2 NA TRBJ2-7 15 TRBV9 CASSPHQRGSYEQYF TGTGCCAGCAGCCCTCATCAGCGGGGTTCCTACGAGCAGTACTTC
TRBD2 NA TRBJ2-6 19 TRBV27 CASSAPGLAGDSGANVLTF TGTGCCAGCAGTGCGCCCGGACTAGCGGGGGACTCTGGGGCCAACGTCCTGACTTTC
TRBD2 NA TRBJ2-1 16 TRBV5-1 CASSLTGGSVINEQFF TGCGCCAGCAGCTTGACGGGCGGGAGTGTGATTAATGAGCAGTTCTTC
NA NA TRBJ2-1 11 TRBV18 CASSQPYEQFF TGTGCCAGCTCACAGCCGTATGAGCAGTTCTTC
TRBD2 NA TRBJ2-3 16 TRBV4-2 CASSRLAGGATDTQYF TGTGCCAGCAGCCGATTAGCGGGAGGGGCCACAGATACGCAGTATTTT
NA NA TRBJ1-1 14 TRBV7-2 CASSLLSGGTEAFF TGTGCCAGTAGCCTGCTTAGCGGAGGCACTGAAGCTTTCTTT
NA NA TRBJ2-7 13 TRBV2 CASRGDPGEEQYF TGTGCCAGCAGGGGAGACCCGGGGGAGGAGCAGTACTTC
TRBD1 NA TRBJ1-4 16 TRBV9 CASSAGQGWGREKLFF TGTGCCAGCAGCGCCGGACAGGGATGGGGACGGGAAAAACTGTTTTTT
NA once TRBJ2-1 16 TRBV19 CASSSLERSSYNEQFF TGTGCCAGTAGTTCCTTGGAGCGGAGCTCCTACAATGAGCAGTTCTTC
TRBD1 NA TRBJ2-1 15 TRBV7-3 CASSQSGQGYNEQFF TGTGCCAGCAGCCAATCGGGACAGGGTTACAATGAGCAGTTCTTC
NA NA TRBJ2-4 17 TRBV27 CASSLSQAPTTKNIQYF TGTGCCAGCAGTTTATCGCAGGCCCCGACGACCAAAAACATTCAGTACTTC
TRBD1 NA TRBJ2-7 13 TRBV25-1 CASVAGQGHEQYF TGTGCCAGCGTCGCGGGACAGGGGCACGAGCAGTACTTC
NA NA TRBJ2-4 16 TRBV5-6 CASSLKPGGSKNIQYF TGTGCCAGCAGCTTGAAGCCAGGGGGGAGCAAAAACATTCAGTACTTC
NA NA TRBJ1-2 14 TRBV6-1 CASSEAGGYYGYTF TGTGCCAGCAGTGAAGCGGGAGGGTACTATGGCTACACCTTC
NA NA TRBJ2-2 16 TRBV9 CASSPNREGRAGELFF TGTGCCAGCAGCCCAAACCGCGAAGGGAGAGCCGGGGAGCTGTTTTTT
NA NA TRBJ1-1 13 TRBV5-1 CASSFGGNTEAFF TGCGCCAGCAGTTTCGGGGGGAACACTGAAGCTTTCTTT
NA once TRBJ1-4 15 TRBV30 CAWKWGPFANEKLFF TGTGCCTGGAAGTGGGGGCCGTTTGCTAATGAAAAACTGTTTTTT
NA NA TRBJ2-5 13 TRBV5-8 CASALWGQETQYF TGTGCCAGCGCTCTTTGGGGACAAGAGACCCAGTACTTC
TRBD1 NA TRBJ1-5 19 TRBV19 CASAFPPGTGMYSNQPQHF TGTGCCAGTGCTTTTCCTCCCGGGACAGGGATGTATAGCAATCAGCCCCAGCATTTT
NA NA TRBJ2-5 15 TRBV5-1 CASTFRSWAQETQYF TGCGCCAGCACATTTCGGAGTTGGGCTCAAGAGACCCAGTACTTC
TRBD2 NA TRBJ2-1 16 TRBV7-3 CASSLFGLAGDNEQFF TGTGCCAGCAGCTTATTCGGCCTAGCGGGAGACAATGAGCAGTTCTTC